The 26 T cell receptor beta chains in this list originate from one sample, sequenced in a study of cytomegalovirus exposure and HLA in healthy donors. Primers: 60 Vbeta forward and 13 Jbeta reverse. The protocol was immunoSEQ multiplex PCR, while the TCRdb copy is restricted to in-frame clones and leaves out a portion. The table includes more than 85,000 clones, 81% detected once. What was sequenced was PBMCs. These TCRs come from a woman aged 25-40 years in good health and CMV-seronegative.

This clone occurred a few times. The CDR3 spells CASSAGDRDTGELFF. The CDR3 nucleotides are TGTGCCAGTAGTGCCGGGGACAGGGACACCGGGGAGCTGTTTTTT. The gene calls are TRBV19 and TRBJ2-2; 9 bases line up with TRBD1. With 5 bases clipped from V and 3 bases from J, the junction kept 4 bases outside the gene matches. The CDR3 is made up of 15 amino acids. Germline assignment: CDR1 LNHDA and CDR2 SQIVND (reference sequence).

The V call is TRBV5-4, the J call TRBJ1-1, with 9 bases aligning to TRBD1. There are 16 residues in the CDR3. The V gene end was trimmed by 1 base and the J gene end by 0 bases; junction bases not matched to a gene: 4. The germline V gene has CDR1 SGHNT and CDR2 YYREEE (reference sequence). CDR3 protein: CASSLLTGGLNTEAFF. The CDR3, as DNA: TGTGCCAGCAGCTTGTTGACAGGGGGGCTGAACACTGAAGCTTTCTTT.

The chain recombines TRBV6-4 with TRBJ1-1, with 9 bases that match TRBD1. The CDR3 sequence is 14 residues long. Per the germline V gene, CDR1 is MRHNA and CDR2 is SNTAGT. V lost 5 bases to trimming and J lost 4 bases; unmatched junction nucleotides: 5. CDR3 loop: CASSKDRGGTEAFF. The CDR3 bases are TGTGCCAGCAGTAAGGACAGGGGTGGCACTGAAGCTTTCTTT.

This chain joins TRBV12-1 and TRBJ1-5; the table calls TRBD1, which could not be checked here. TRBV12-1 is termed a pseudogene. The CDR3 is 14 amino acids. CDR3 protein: CASSSEGGNQPQHF. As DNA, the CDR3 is TGTGCCAGCAGCTCCGAAGGGGGCAATCAGCCCCAGCATTTT.

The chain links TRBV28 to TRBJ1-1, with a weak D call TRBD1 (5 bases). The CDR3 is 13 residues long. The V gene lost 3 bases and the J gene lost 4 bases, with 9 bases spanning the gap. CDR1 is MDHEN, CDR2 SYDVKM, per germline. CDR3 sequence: CASSLGGFTEAFF. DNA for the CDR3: TGTGCCAGCAGTTTGGGGGGGTTCACTGAAGCTTTCTTT.

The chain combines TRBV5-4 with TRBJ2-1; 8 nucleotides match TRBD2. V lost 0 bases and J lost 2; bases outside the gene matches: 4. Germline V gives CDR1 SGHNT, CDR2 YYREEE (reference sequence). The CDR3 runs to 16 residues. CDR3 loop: CASSLASGRTYNEQFF. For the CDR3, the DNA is TGTGCCAGCAGCTTGGCGAGCGGGAGAACCTACAATGAGCAGTTCTTC.

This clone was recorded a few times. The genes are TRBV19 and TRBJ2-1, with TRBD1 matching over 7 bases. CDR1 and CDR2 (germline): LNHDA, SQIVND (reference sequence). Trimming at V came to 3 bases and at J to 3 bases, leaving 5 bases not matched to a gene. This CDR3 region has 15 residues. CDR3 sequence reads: CASSIRQGDYNEQFF. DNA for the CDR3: TGTGCCAGTAGTATTCGGCAGGGGGACTACAATGAGCAGTTCTTC.

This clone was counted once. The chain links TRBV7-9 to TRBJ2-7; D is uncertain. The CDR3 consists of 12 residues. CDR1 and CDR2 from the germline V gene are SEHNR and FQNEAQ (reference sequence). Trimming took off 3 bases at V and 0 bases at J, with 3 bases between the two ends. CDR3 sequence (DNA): TGTGCCAGCAGCTTCTCCTCCTACGAGCAGTACTTC. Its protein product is CASSFSSYEQYF.

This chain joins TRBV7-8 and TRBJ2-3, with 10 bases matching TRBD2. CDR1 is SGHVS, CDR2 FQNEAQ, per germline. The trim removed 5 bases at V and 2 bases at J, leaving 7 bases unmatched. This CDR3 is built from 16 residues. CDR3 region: CASSPTGTSATDTQYF. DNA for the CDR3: TGTGCCAGCAGCCCGACGGGGACTAGCGCCACAGATACGCAGTATTTT.

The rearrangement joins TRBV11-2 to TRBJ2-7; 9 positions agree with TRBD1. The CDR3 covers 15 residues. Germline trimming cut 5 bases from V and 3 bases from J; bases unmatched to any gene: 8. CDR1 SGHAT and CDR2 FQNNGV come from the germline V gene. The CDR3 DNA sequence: TGTGCCAGCAGCCAATCCGGGACAGGGATCTACGAGCAGTACTTC. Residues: CASSQSGTGIYEQYF.

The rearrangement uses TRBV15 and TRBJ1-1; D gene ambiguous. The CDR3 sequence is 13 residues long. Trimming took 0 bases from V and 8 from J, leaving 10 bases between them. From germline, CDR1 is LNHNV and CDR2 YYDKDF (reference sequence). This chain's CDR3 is CATSRDLYAEAFF. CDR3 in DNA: TGTGCCACCAGCAGAGATCTCTATGCCGAAGCTTTCTTT.

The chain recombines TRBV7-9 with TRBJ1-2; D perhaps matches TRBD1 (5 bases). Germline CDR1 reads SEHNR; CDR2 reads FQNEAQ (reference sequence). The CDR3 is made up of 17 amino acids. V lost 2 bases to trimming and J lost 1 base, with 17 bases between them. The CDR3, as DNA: TGTGCCAGCAGCTTAATGATGGGGGGGGAAGATAACTATGGCTACACCTTC. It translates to CASSLMMGGEDNYGYTF.

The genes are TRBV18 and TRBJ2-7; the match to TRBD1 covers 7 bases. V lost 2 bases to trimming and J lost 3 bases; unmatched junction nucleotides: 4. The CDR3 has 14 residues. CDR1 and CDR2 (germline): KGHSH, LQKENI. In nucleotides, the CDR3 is TGTGCCAGCTCACCAGTACAGGGGTACTACGAGCAGTACTTC. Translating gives CASSPVQGYYEQYF.

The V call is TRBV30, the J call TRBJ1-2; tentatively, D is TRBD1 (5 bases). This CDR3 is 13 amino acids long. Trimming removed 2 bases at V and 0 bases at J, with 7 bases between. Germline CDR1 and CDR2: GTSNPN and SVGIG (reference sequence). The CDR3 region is CAWSRGANYGYTF. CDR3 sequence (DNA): TGTGCCTGGAGTCGGGGGGCTAACTATGGCTACACCTTC. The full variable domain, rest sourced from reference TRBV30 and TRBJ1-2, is SQTIHQWPATLVQPVGSPLSLECTVEGTSNPNLYWYRQAAGRGLQLLFYSVGIGQISSEVPQNLSASRPQDRQFILSSKKLLLSDSGFYLCAWSRGANYGYTFGSGTRLTVV.

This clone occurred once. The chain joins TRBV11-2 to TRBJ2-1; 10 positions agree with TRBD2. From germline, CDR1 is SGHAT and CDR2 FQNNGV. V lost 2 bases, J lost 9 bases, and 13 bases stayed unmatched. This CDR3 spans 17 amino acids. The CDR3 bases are TGTGCCAGCAGCTTAAGGGAAGAGACTAGCGGGTGGAGTGAGCAGTTCTTC. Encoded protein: CASSLREETSGWSEQFF.

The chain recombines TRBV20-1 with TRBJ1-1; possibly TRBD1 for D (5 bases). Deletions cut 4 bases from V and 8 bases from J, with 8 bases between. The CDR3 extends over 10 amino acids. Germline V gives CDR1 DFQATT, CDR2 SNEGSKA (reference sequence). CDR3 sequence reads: CSAIRGEAFF. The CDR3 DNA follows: TGCAGTGCTATACGGGGGGAAGCTTTCTTT.

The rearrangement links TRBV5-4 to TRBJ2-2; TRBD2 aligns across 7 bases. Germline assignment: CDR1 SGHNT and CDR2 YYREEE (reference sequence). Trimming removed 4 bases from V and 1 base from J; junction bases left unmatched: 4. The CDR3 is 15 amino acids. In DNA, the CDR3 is TGTGCCAGCAGCAGCGGGACTCTGAACACCGGGGAGCTGTTTTTT. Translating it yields CASSSGTLNTGELFF.

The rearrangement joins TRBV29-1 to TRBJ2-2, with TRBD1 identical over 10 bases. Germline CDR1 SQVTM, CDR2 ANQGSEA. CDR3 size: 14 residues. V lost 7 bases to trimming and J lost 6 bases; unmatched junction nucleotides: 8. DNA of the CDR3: TGCAGCGCTCCGGGACAGGGGAATTCCGGGGAGCTGTTTTTT. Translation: CSAPGQGNSGELFF.

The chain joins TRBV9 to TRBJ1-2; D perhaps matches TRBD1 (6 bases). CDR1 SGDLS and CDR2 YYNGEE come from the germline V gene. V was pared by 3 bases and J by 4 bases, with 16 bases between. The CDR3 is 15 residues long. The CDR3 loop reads CASSGNRDFGYGYTF. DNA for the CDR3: TGTGCCAGCAGCGGAAACAGGGATTTCGGCTATGGCTACACCTTC. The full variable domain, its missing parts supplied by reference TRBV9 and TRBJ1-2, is DSGVTQTPKHLITATGQRVTLRCSPRSGDLSVYWYQQSLDQGLQFLIQYYNGEERAKGNILERFSAQQFPDLHSELNLSSLELGDSALYFCASSGNRDFGYGYTFGSGTRLTVV.

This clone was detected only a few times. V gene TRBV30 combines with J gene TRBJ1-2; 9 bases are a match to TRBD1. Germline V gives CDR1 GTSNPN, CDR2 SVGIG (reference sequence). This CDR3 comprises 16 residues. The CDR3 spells CAHPLGDRVVDYGYTF. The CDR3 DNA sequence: TGTGCTCACCCCCTTGGGGACAGGGTGGTAGACTATGGCTACACCTTC. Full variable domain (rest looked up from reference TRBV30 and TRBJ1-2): SQTIHQWPATLVQPVGSPLSLECTVEGTSNPNLYWYRQAAGRGLQLLFYSVGIGQISSEVPQNLSASRPQDRQFILSSKKLLLSDSGFYLCAHPLGDRVVDYGYTFGSGTRLTVV.

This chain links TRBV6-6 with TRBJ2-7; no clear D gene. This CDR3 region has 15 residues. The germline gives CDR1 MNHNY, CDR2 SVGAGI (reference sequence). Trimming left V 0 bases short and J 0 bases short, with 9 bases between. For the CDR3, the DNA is TGTGCCAGCAGTTACTCATCTGTCCGCTCCTACGAGCAGTACTTC. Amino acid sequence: CASSYSSVRSYEQYF.

The CDR3 is CASSLTHRSPLHF. As DNA, the CDR3 is TGTGCCAGCAGCTTGACTCATCGTTCACCCCTCCACTTT. The V gene is TRBV14, the J gene TRBJ1-6; unclear D gene. With 5 bases removed from V and 9 bases from J, the gap between germline ends came to 11 bases. This CDR3 spans 13 amino acids. From germline, CDR1 is SGHDN and CDR2 FVKESK. Together with reference TRBV14 and TRBJ1-6, the CDR3 gives the full variable domain: EAGVTQFPSHSVIEKGQTVTLRCDPISGHDNLYWYRRVMGKEIKFLLHFVKESKQDESGMPNNRFLAERTGGTYSTLKVQPAELEDSGVYFCASSLTHRSPLHFGNGTRLTVT.

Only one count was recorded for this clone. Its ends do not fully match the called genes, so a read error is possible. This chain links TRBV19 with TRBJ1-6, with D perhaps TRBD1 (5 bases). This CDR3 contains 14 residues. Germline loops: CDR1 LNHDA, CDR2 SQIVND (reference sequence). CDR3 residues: CASSIRQGNSPLHF. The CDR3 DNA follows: TGTGCCAGTAGTATCCGGCAGGGTAATTCGCCCCTCCACTTT.

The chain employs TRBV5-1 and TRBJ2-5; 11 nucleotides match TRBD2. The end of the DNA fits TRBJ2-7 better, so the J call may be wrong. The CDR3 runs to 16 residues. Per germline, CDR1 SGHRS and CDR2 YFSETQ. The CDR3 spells CASSFRLAGSSYEQYF. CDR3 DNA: TGCGCCAGCAGCTTCCGACTAGCGGGGAGCTCCTACGAGCAGTACTTC.

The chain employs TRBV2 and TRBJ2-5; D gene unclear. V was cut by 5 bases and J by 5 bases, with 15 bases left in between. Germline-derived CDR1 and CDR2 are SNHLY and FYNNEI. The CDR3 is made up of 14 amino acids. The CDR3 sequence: CASSLEPGVETQYF. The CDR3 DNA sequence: TGTGCCAGCAGTTTGGAGCCTGGAGTGGAGACCCAGTACTTC.

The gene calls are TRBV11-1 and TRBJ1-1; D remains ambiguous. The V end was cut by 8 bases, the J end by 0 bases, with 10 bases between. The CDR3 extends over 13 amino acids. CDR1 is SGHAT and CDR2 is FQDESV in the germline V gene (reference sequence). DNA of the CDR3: TGTGCCAGCCGGAAGGAGATGAACACTGAAGCTTTCTTT. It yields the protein CASRKEMNTEAFF.